Presented here are 10 T cell receptor beta chains from one specimen sequenced in a study of Ad26.COV2.S vaccination and SARS-CoV-2 variants. Clones were sequenced by immunoSEQ multiplex PCR, and TCRdb holds only the in-frame ones, with some missing. The sample includes roughly 400,000 clones, less than 95% of them seen just once. The treatment denotes: approximately 18 received Ad26.COV2.S at low or high dose, single or two shots; several received placebo; per-sample allocation not given. All samples were drawn on day 63, counting from the first vaccine or placebo injection. The material sequenced was peripheral blood, taken in a trial of Ad26.COV2.S vaccine versus placebo. The origin of the receptors is a person aged 18-65 years who received the Ad26.COV2.S COVID-19 vaccine or a placebo.

This clone has a single count. The chain recombines TRBV7-2 with TRBJ2-7, with D possibly being TRBD1 (5 bases). Germline V gives CDR1 SGHTA, CDR2 FQGNSA. V was trimmed by 2 bases and J by 3 bases, leaving 14 bases between them. The CDR3 covers 15 residues. This CDR3 reads CASSLSQGLNYEQYF. In nucleotides, the CDR3 is TGTGCCAGCAGCTTAAGTCAGGGCTTGAACTACGAGCAGTACTTC.

V gene TRBV21-1 combines with J gene TRBJ2-7; the table calls TRBD1, which could not be checked here. TRBV21-1 is reported as a pseudogene. This CDR3 comprises 15 residues. The CDR3: CASKSRDRVLFEQYF. The CDR3 DNA reads as TGTGCCAGCAAGAGCCGGGACAGGGTCCTCTTCGAGCAGTACTTC.

This clone was counted a single time. The chain joins TRBV9 to TRBJ2-3; D gene ambiguous. V was clipped by 3 bases and J by 2 bases, with 4 bases between them. The CDR3 spans 12 residues. Germline loops: CDR1 SGDLS, CDR2 YYNGEE. The CDR3 protein is CASSGDTDTQYF. The CDR3 bases are TGTGCCAGCAGCGGCGACACAGATACGCAGTATTTT. Supplemented by reference TRBV9 and TRBJ2-3, the full variable domain reads DSGVTQTPKHLITATGQRVTLRCSPRSGDLSVYWYQQSLDQGLQFLIQYYNGEERAKGNILERFSAQQFPDLHSELNLSSLELGDSALYFCASSGDTDTQYFGPGTRLTVL.

This sequence joins TRBV14 and TRBJ2-5; tentative D call: TRBD1 (6 bases). CDR3 length equals 13 residues. Germline loops: CDR1 SGHDN, CDR2 FVKESK. V was trimmed by 2 bases and J by 14 bases, leaving 18 bases between them. As DNA, the CDR3 is TGTGCCAGCAGCCAATGGGACAAACAGGGCTCTTACTTC. Its translation is CASSQWDKQGSYF.

CDR3 sequence reads: CASSPWSPGEQFF. DNA for the CDR3: TGTGCCAGCAGTCCCTGGAGCCCGGGTGAGCAGTTCTTC. The V gene is TRBV28, the J gene TRBJ2-1, with D unresolved. The CDR3 consists of 13 residues. CDR1 and CDR2 (germline): MDHEN, SYDVKM. V lost 5 bases and J 9 bases, leaving 14 bases between the germline ends. Full variable domain (missing parts from reference TRBV28 and TRBJ2-1): DVKVTQSSRYLVKRTGEKVFLECVQDMDHENMFWYRQDPGLGLRLIYFSYDVKMKEKGDIPEGYSVSREKKERFSLILESASTNQTSMYLCASSPWSPGEQFFGPGTRLTVL.

As DNA, the CDR3 is TGCAGCGTTGTGGGGGGACAGGGAATATCTGGAAACACCATATATTTT. It is translated as CSVVGGQGISGNTIYF. The rearrangement joins TRBV29-1 to TRBJ1-3; TRBD1 matches at 9 bases. This CDR3 spans 16 amino acids. The V segment lost 4 bases and the J segment 1 base; nucleotides outside the gene matches: 8. The germline gives CDR1 SQVTM, CDR2 ANQGSEA.

The V and J genes are TRBV15 and TRBJ1-3; D possibly corresponds to TRBD1 (5 bases). CDR1 and CDR2 (germline): LNHNV, YYDKDF (reference sequence). Trimming cost V 3 bases and J 4 bases, with 16 bases left between them. The CDR3 loop spans 16 amino acids. CDR3 nucleotides: TGTGCCACCAGCAGGTCCTTAGGGGAGGCAGGAAACACCATATATTTT. The encoded protein is CATSRSLGEAGNTIYF.

V is TRBV10-3 and J is TRBJ2-5; TRBD1 matches 7 bases. V trimming: 2 bases; J trimming: 2 bases; junction bases outside the gene matches: 8. Germline lookup yields CDR1 ENHRY and CDR2 SYGVKD. The CDR3 has 16 residues. The chain's CDR3 is CAISEEDRDLQETQYF. The DNA of the CDR3 is TGTGCCATCAGTGAGGAAGACAGGGATTTACAAGAGACCCAGTACTTC.

J is TRBJ2-1 and V is TRBV11-2, with D hard to call. The V and J ends lost 1 base and 7 bases respectively, with 8 bases between them. Germline CDR1 and CDR2: SGHAT and FQNNGV. The CDR3 length is 13 residues. Here the CDR3 reads CASSLGVVNEQFF. In nucleotides, the CDR3 is TGTGCCAGCAGCTTAGGAGTGGTAAATGAGCAGTTCTTC.

V gene TRBV24-1 combines with J gene TRBJ2-1; 8 positions match TRBD2. This CDR3 has 16 amino acids. Germline-derived CDR1 and CDR2 are KGHDR and SFDVKD. Germline trimming cut 4 bases from V and 0 bases from J; bases unmatched to any gene: 4. The CDR3 is CATSDRGTSSYNEQFF. CDR3 nucleotide sequence: TGTGCCACCAGTGACCGAGGGACTAGCTCCTACAATGAGCAGTTCTTC.